The clone carrying this T cell receptor (beta chain) was observed at least ten times. Its antigen is not known. No treatment had been given to any patient before thyroid surgery. These data originate in a study of metastatic and nonmetastatic thyroid tumors. Background on the study: Comparison of repertoires was carried out across blood and tumor or nodule tissue from malignant and benign thyroid patients. General study points: Benign nodules reportedly had significantly lower TCR beta diversity than malignant thyroid tumors in blood and tumor.

Authors' analysis steps: The authors used CDR3 differences across clinicopathological groups to build a distant-metastasis classifier for papillary thyroid cancer. TCRdb ran MiXCR on the PCR reads. The V and J calls and clone size come from TCRdb's table, not from the authors' own analysis. The repertoire holds about 47,000 clones, approximately 24% seen once, with around 3.2% in the top ten. The CDR3 is 12 amino acids. The V gene lost 3 bases and the J gene lost 5 bases, with 7 bases spanning the gap. From germline, CDR1 is MDHEN and CDR2 SYDVKM. Specimen: blood. The clonotype originates from a male donor with papillary thyroid cancer or a benign thyroid nodule (not recorded which). Some clones in this sample may be carry-over from other donors' samples. The J gene is TRBJ1-2, the V gene TRBV28, with no clear D. CDR3 sequence reads: CASSLSGYGYTF. DNA of the CDR3: TGTGCCAGCAGTTTGTCGGGGTATGGCTACACCTTC.